Below, 32 T cell receptor beta chains from the same sample are listed, as sequenced in a study of regulatory T cells in long-lasting Graves disease. Arm-PCR of CDR3 regions with iRepertoire HTBI primers generated TCR beta libraries. TCRdb redid the calling of the multiplex PCR reads with MiXCR, one entry per CDR3 protein. Found here are around 320,000 distinct CDR3 sequences, 15% to 20% of them singletons; the top ten hold 30%. The time point: newly diagnosed GD, antithyroid drugs for less than 3 months. Preparation of the TCR library used RNA extracted from PBMCs. This same sample was also taken into another study, of T cells in Graves' hyperthyroidism and ophthalmopathy.

Sequencing used peripheral blood mononuclear cells (PBMCs), obtained at new diagnosis, from a patient treated with antithyroid drugs. The receptors stem from a middle-aged man with Graves disease.

The rearrangement links TRBV15 to TRBJ2-1; D is ambiguous. CDR1 LNHNV and CDR2 YYDKDF come from the germline V gene (reference sequence). The CDR3 contains 15 residues. Trimming pared 0 bases from V and 1 base from J, leaving 7 bases between. This chain's CDR3 is CATSRETGSYNEQFF. Written as DNA, the CDR3 is TGTGCCACCAGCAGAGAGACTGGTTCCTACAATGAGCAGTTCTTC.

The rearrangement uses TRBV6-2 or TRBV6-3 and TRBJ2-2; perhaps TRBD2 as D (5 bases). V was cut by 8 bases and J by 1 base, with 8 bases left in between. From germline, CDR1 is MNHEY and CDR2 SVGEGT. The CDR3 is made up of 13 amino acids. CDR3 sequence: CASGGWNTGELFF. The CDR3 DNA follows: TGTGCCAGCGGCGGGTGGAACACCGGGGAGCTGTTTTTT.

This chain links TRBV7-9 with TRBJ2-5; D is perhaps TRBD1 (5 bases). This CDR3 region has 14 residues. The V end was cut by 2 bases, the J end by 3 bases, with 10 bases between. The germline gives CDR1 SEHNR, CDR2 FQNEAQ (reference sequence). Here the CDR3 reads CASSLSPGKETQYF. The DNA of the CDR3 is TGTGCCAGCAGCTTATCTCCAGGGAAAGAGACCCAGTACTTC.

In this sample, this clonotype turned up many times. CDR3 loop: CASSPGTGIDQPQHF. CDR3 sequence (DNA): TGTGCCAGCAGCCCGGGGACAGGAATTGATCAGCCCCAGCATTTT. The chain carries TRBV7-2 and TRBJ1-5, with 8 bases that match TRBD1. The V gene end was trimmed by 5 bases and the J gene end by 5 bases; junction bases not matched to a gene: 8. The germline CDR1 and CDR2 sequences are SGHTA and FQGNSA. This CDR3 spans 15 amino acids.

The gene calls are TRBV5-1 and TRBJ2-1; TRBD2 agrees at 9 bases. V lost 0 bases and J lost 8; bases outside the gene matches: 6. The CDR3 runs to 15 residues. Looked up from germline, CDR1 is SGHRS and CDR2 is YFSETQ. The CDR3 DNA reads TGCGCCAGCAGCTTGGGCGGGGGGGAATCGGATGAGCAGTTCTTC. Protein product: CASSLGGGESDEQFF.

The genes are TRBV20-1 and TRBJ2-5; 10 bases are a match to TRBD2. With V trimmed by 6 bases and J by 0 bases, 7 bases remained unmatched. The CDR3 is 15 residues long. From germline, CDR1 is DFQATT and CDR2 SNEGSKA (reference sequence). The chain's CDR3 is CSAFQRGGDQETQYF. The CDR3 nucleotides are TGCAGTGCATTTCAGCGGGGGGGAGACCAAGAGACCCAGTACTTC.

At least ten counts were recorded for this clonotype. V and J are TRBV28 and TRBJ1-1; D is unresolved. The length of the CDR3 is 11 residues. Trimming stripped 8 bases from V and 8 bases from J, with 12 bases between. Germline V gene lookup returns CDR1 MDHEN and CDR2 SYDVKM. The CDR3 protein is CASRARREAFF. As DNA, the CDR3 is TGTGCCAGCCGAGCAAGACGGGAAGCTTTCTTT.

A few counts support this clonotype. One end of the junction is discordant with germline, which a read error may explain. V usage is TRBV6-1 and J usage is TRBJ2-2; D is tentatively TRBD1 or TRBD2 (5 bases each). The germline gives CDR1 MNHNS, CDR2 SASEGT. The CDR3 consists of 15 residues. CDR3 DNA: TGTGCCAGCAGCCCGGGACGAGTGAACGCCGGGGAGCTGTTTTTT. Translation gives CASSPGRVNAGELFF.

This clonotype was counted many times. V gene TRBV29-1 combines with J gene TRBJ1-1, with 8 bases matching TRBD1. CDR3 length equals 12 residues. V was clipped by 7 bases and J by 4 bases; unmatched bases: 5. Germline V lookup: CDR1 SQVTM, CDR2 ANQGSEA. The CDR3 sequence: CSGDRGGTEAFF. The CDR3 DNA follows: TGCAGCGGCGACAGGGGAGGCACTGAAGCTTTCTTT.

This clonotype was seen ten or more times. The chain employs TRBV20-1 and TRBJ2-5; 8 nucleotides line up with TRBD1. Germline CDR1 DFQATT, CDR2 SNEGSKA (reference sequence). V shed 4 bases, J shed 2 bases, and the junction held 6 bases outside the gene matches. There are 14 residues in the CDR3. In DNA, the CDR3 is TGCAGTGCTACAGACAGGGGTGGGCAAGAGACCCAGTACTTC. Its protein product is CSATDRGGQETQYF.

This clonotype appeared many times. The chain employs TRBV5-1 and TRBJ2-1; D uncertain. The germline V gene has CDR1 SGHRS and CDR2 YFSETQ. The V and J ends lost 4 bases and 4 bases respectively, with 15 bases between them. The CDR3 is 15 residues long. CDR3 DNA: TGCGCCAGCAGCGCTACTGAGAACCCATACAATGAGCAGTTCTTC. This encodes CASSATENPYNEQFF.

This clonotype was seen ten or more times. This rearrangement joins TRBV7-9 to TRBJ2-1; no firm D call. V shed 5 bases and J shed 6 bases, with 14 bases lying between them. Germline CDR1 and CDR2: SEHNR and FQNEAQ (reference sequence). This CDR3 comprises 14 residues. The CDR3 DNA is TGTGCCAGCAGCACCCCCTCCCGACCCAATGAGCAGTTCTTC. Translated, it gives CASSTPSRPNEQFF. The full variable domain, with the rest looked up from reference TRBV7-9 and TRBJ2-1, is DTGVSQNPRHKITKRGQNVTFRCDPISEHNRLYWYRQTLGQGPEFLTYFQNEAQLEKSRLLSDRFSAERPKGSFSTLEIQRTEQGDSAMYLCASSTPSRPNEQFFGPGTRLTVL.

This clonotype was seen more than once but under ten times. This chain joins TRBV6-1 and TRBJ2-7; 9 bases agree with TRBD2. The CDR3 has 15 amino acids. With V trimmed by 6 bases and J by 4 bases, 10 bases remained unmatched. Germline CDR1 MNHNS, CDR2 SASEGT. CDR3 sequence reads: CASSSRAGGNYEQYF. CDR3 in DNA: TGTGCCAGCAGCTCCCGAGCGGGGGGAAATTACGAGCAGTACTTC.

This clonotype was counted ten times or more. The chain employs TRBV7-8 and TRBJ2-5; D may be TRBD1 (5 bases). There are 14 residues in the CDR3. Trimming cost V 2 bases and J 0 bases, with 7 bases left between them. Germline V gene lookup returns CDR1 SGHVS and CDR2 FQNEAQ. In DNA form, the CDR3 reads TGTGCCAGCAGCTTAAACAGGAACCAAGAGACCCAGTACTTC. Amino acid sequence: CASSLNRNQETQYF.

This clonotype has at least ten counts. The rearrangement links TRBV12-3 or TRBV12-4 to TRBJ1-1; D unresolved. The CDR3 has 13 amino acids. Trimming removed 5 bases from V and 0 bases from J, with 7 bases in between. Written as DNA, the CDR3 is TGTGCCAGCAGTACTACAGTGAACACTGAAGCTTTCTTT. Translation: CASSTTVNTEAFF.

This clonotype was seen a handful of times. V gene TRBV15 combines with J gene TRBJ2-1; 8 bases are shared with TRBD1. V was clipped by 3 bases and J by 0 bases; unmatched bases: 10. Germline V CDR1 and CDR2: LNHNV, YYDKDF (reference sequence). This CDR3 comprises 18 residues. CDR3: CATSRDPGTGGSYNEQFF. The CDR3 DNA sequence: TGTGCCACCAGCAGGGACCCCGGAACAGGGGGCTCCTACAATGAGCAGTTCTTC.

This clonotype was seen a handful of times. This chain connects TRBV20-1 to TRBJ1-5; D may be TRBD1 (6 bases). Germline loops: CDR1 DFQATT, CDR2 SNEGSKA (reference sequence). The CDR3 totals 13 residues. The V gene lost 4 bases and the J gene lost 6 bases, with 13 bases spanning the gap. Here the CDR3 reads CSATRDMGQPQHF. The CDR3 nucleotides are TGCAGTGCTACCCGGGACATGGGTCAGCCCCAGCATTTT.

This clonotype was detected only a few times. This chain uses TRBV29-1 with TRBJ2-7; D gene uncertain. From germline, CDR1 is SQVTM and CDR2 ANQGSEA. The CDR3 covers 13 residues. With 7 bases removed from V and 2 bases from J, the gap between germline ends came to 15 bases. CDR3 coding DNA: TGCAGCGGTCTCAGTACGGAGCCCTACGAGCAGTACTTC. Translated: CSGLSTEPYEQYF.

This clonotype was picked up many times. J is TRBJ2-5 and V is TRBV20-1; D remains unclear. CDR1 and CDR2 from the germline V gene are DFQATT and SNEGSKA (reference sequence). This CDR3 has 13 amino acids. Trimming shortened V by 6 bases and J by 1 base, and 12 bases separated the two germline ends. The CDR3 reads CSALRPFQETQYF. The CDR3, as DNA: TGCAGTGCCTTGAGGCCTTTCCAAGAGACCCAGTACTTC.

The sample holds many counts of this clonotype. CDR3: CASSPLGTVNQPQHF. In nucleotides, the CDR3 is TGTGCCAGCTCACCACTAGGGACAGTCAATCAGCCCCAGCATTTT. The rearrangement joins TRBV18 to TRBJ1-5; 7 bases line up with TRBD1. There are 15 residues in the CDR3. Germline CDR1 and CDR2: KGHSH and LQKENI. V dropped 1 base and J dropped 3; count of bases not matched to a gene: 3.

As for this clonotype: With only one base between it and a far larger clone, this is likely a read error. This CDR3 is CASGQARNGHTEAFF. CDR3 coding DNA: TGTGCCAGCGGCCAAGCTCGGAACGGGCACACTGAAGCTTTCTTT. The chain combines TRBV9 with TRBJ1-1, with unresolved D. The CDR3 is 15 residues long. Germline V gene sequence: CDR1 SGDLS, CDR2 YYNGEE. Trimming took off 7 bases at V and 3 bases at J, with 19 bases between the two ends.

This clonotype was seen many times. CDR3 residues: CASSYRQGGEAFF. The CDR3 nucleotides are TGTGCCAGCAGCTACAGACAGGGAGGCGAAGCTTTCTTT. The chain employs TRBV7-3 and TRBJ1-1; 7 bases map to TRBD1. In germline, CDR1 is SGHTA, CDR2 FQGTGA. CDR3 length: 13 residues. Trimming at V came to 4 bases and at J to 8 bases, leaving 7 bases not matched to a gene.

This clonotype was counted between two and nine times. The J gene is TRBJ2-4, the V gene TRBV12-3 or TRBV12-4, with 8 nucleotides matching TRBD1. CDR3 length: 14 residues. V was clipped by 6 bases and J by 8 bases; unmatched bases: 9. CDR3 sequence reads: CASRETGAVDIQYF. The CDR3 nucleotides read TGTGCCAGCAGGGAGACAGGGGCGGTGGACATTCAGTACTTC.

This clonotype was seen only a few times. The chain has TRBV12-3 or TRBV12-4 and TRBJ1-5, with D hard to call. This CDR3 contains 15 residues. Trimming shortened V by 3 bases and J by 6 bases, and 15 bases separated the two germline ends. The CDR3 here is CASSFGELTAQPQHF. In DNA form, the CDR3 reads TGTGCCAGCAGTTTTGGGGAGCTGACGGCTCAGCCCCAGCATTTT.

This clonotype was counted only a few times. Since a much larger clone is just one base distant, this may be a read error. This is likely a read error, given that the CDR3 carries no conserved phenylalanine or tryptophan at its end. The chain is built from TRBV6-1 and TRBJ1-1, with TRBD1 matching 8 bases. The CDR3 is 15 amino acids. Germline CDR1 MNHNS, CDR2 SASEGT. V shed 5 bases, J shed 5 bases, and the junction held 10 bases outside the gene matches. CDR3 sequence (DNA): TGTGCCAGCAGTACTACGACAGGGGTTCGTACTGAAGCTTTCTCT. Amino acid sequence: CASSTTTGVRTEAFS.

This clonotype has only a few counts. The chain uses TRBV7-9 and TRBJ2-7; D is ambiguous. Looked up from germline, CDR1 is SEHNR and CDR2 is FQNEAQ (reference sequence). V lost 5 bases and J lost 5, with 10 bases in between. The CDR3 length is 12 residues. The DNA for the CDR3 is TGTGCCAGCAGCGGCTTGACCCACGAGCAGTACTTC. Amino acids: CASSGLTHEQYF.

This clonotype was picked up many times. The chain employs TRBV10-3 and TRBJ1-5, with 9 bases lining up with TRBD1. The V segment lost 7 bases and the J segment 7 bases; nucleotides outside the gene matches: 5. Germline loops: CDR1 ENHRY, CDR2 SYGVKD. The CDR3 totals 13 residues. The CDR3 protein is CAIKATGGQPQHF. CDR3 coding DNA: TGTGCCATCAAGGCGACAGGGGGACAGCCCCAGCATTTT.

DNA for the CDR3: TGTGCCTGGAGTCTCTCGGGACAGGGAAACTATGGCTACACCTTC. Protein sequence: CAWSLSGQGNYGYTF. The gene calls are TRBV30 and TRBJ1-2; 9 bases match TRBD1. Germline V CDR1 and CDR2: GTSNPN, SVGIG (reference sequence). Losses at the gene ends were 2 bases for V and 2 bases for J; bases not matched to a gene: 6. The CDR3 has 15 amino acids.

This clonotype occurred many times. The CDR3 region has the DNA TGTGCCAGCAGGCTACAGGGCCCCGGGACCCAGTACTTC. Translating it yields CASRLQGPGTQYF. The V call is TRBV28, the J call TRBJ2-5; a weak D match, TRBD1 (6 bases). The germline V gene has CDR1 MDHEN and CDR2 SYDVKM. V was clipped by 6 bases and J by 7 bases, with 15 bases between them. The CDR3 runs to 13 residues.

This clonotype was seen only a few times. The J gene is TRBJ2-2, the V gene TRBV5-1; D is undetermined. V lost 4 bases and J 3 bases, leaving 13 bases between the germline ends. Germline-derived CDR1 and CDR2 are SGHRS and YFSETQ. The CDR3 spans 15 residues. The CDR3 here is CASSPQSGDTGELFF. The CDR3, as DNA: TGCGCCAGCAGCCCCCAGAGTGGGGACACCGGGGAGCTGTTTTTT.

This clonotype was counted ten times or more. The chain employs TRBV24-1 and TRBJ1-5, with 7 bases fitting TRBD1. The CDR3 runs 14 residues. The V segment lost 10 bases and the J segment 3 bases; nucleotides outside the gene matches: 8. Germline-derived CDR1 and CDR2 are KGHDR and SFDVKD. CDR3: CATGDSRDNQPQHF. CDR3 sequence (DNA): TGTGCCACGGGGGACAGTCGGGACAATCAGCCCCAGCATTTT.

Many counts were recorded for this clonotype. The chain carries TRBV5-1 and TRBJ2-5, with a possible D match to TRBD1 (5 bases). The CDR3 runs to 13 residues. Germline-derived CDR1 and CDR2 are SGHRS and YFSETQ. V lost 6 bases and J 4 bases, leaving 13 bases between the germline ends. As DNA, the CDR3 is TGCGCCAGCAAGTGGACAACCGGAGAGACCCAGTACTTC. This gives the protein CASKWTTGETQYF.